The sequence of this T cell receptor beta chain was determined in a study of blood T cell repertoires in COVID-19. Study details: The origin of the acute and convalescent COVID-19 samples was the United States, Italy and Spain. T cells, B-cell-depleted T cells, or PBMCs supplied cDNA or gDNA.

In the authors' workflow: The assay estimated nucleated cells by amplifying reference gene primers. The data were produced by immunoSEQ multiplex PCR, yet TCRdb's version contains in-frame clones alone and is incomplete. Clonal size and the V and J genes are those of that table, whereas D and trimming came from the DNA. The sample holds about 370,000 clones, nearly 90% seen once. Sequencing was carried out using peripheral blood. The TCR sequence derives from a man younger than 35 with active or convalescent COVID-19.

The CDR3 is CASSQVGGASYNEQFF. As DNA, the CDR3 is TGCGCCAGCAGCCAAGTAGGGGGAGCCTCCTACAATGAGCAGTTCTTC. The chain uses TRBV4-1 and TRBJ2-1, with D tentatively TRBD1 (6 bases). There are 16 residues in the CDR3. Trimming pared 1 base from V and 0 bases from J, leaving 10 bases between. CDR1 is MGHRA and CDR2 is YSYEKL in the germline V gene.